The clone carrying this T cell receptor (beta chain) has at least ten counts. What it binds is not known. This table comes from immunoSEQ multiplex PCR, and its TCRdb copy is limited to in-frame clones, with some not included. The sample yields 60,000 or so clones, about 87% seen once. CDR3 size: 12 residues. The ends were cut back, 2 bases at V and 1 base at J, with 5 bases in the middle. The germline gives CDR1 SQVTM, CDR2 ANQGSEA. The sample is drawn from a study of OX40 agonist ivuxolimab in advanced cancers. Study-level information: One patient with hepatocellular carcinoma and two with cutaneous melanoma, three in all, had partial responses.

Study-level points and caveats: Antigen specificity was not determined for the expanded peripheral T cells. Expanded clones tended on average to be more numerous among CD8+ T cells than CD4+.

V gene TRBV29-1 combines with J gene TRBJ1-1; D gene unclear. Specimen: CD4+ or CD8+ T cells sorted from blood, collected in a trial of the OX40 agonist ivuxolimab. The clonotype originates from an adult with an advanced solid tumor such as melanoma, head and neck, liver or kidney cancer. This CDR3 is CSVERPNTEAFF. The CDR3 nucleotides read TGCAGCGTTGAAAGACCGAACACTGAAGCTTTCTTT.